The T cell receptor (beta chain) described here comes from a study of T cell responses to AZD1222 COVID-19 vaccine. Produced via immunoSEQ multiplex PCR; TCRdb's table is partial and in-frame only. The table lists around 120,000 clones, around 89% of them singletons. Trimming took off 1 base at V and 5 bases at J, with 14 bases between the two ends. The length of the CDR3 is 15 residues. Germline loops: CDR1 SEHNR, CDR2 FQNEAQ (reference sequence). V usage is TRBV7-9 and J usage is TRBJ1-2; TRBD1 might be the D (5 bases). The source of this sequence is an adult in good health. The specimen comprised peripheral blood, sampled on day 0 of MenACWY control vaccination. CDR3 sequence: CASSLEGRDQYGYTF. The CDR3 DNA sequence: TGTGCCAGCAGCTTAGAAGGCAGGGATCAATATGGCTACACCTTC. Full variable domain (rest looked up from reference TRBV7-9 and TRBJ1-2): DTGVSQNPRHKITKRGQNVTFRCDPISEHNRLYWYRQTLGQGPEFLTYFQNEAQLEKSRLLSDRFSAERPKGSFSTLEIQRTEQGDSAMYLCASSLEGRDQYGYTFGSGTRLTVV.